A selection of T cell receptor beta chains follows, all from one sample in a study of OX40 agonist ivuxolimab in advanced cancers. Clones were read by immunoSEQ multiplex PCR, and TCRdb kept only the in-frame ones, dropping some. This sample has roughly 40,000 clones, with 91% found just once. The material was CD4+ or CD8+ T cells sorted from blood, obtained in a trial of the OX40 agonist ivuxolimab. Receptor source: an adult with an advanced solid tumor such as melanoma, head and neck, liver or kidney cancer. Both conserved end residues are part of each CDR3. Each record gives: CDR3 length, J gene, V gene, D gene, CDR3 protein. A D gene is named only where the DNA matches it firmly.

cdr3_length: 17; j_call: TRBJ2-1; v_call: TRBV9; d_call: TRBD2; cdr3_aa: CASSVDGVAGGLNEQFF
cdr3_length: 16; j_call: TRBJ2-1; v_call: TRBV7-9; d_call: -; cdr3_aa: CASSLGGRGKYNEQFF
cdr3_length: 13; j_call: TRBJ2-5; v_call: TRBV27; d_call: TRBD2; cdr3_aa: CASRGLGLETQYF
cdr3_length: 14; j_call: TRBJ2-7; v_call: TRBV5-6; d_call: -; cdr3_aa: CASSFGQNSYEQYF
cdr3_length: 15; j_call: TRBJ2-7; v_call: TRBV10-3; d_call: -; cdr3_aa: CAISESTQGTYEQYF
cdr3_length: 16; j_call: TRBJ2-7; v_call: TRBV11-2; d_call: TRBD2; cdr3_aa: CASSSGTSGIIHEQYF
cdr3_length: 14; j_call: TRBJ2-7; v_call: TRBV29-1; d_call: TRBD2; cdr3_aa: CSVESTSESYEQYF
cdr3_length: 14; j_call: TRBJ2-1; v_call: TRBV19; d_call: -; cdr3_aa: CASSEGFSYNEQFF
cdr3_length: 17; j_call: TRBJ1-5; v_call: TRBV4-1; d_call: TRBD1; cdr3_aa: CASSQIWTGVDNQPQHF
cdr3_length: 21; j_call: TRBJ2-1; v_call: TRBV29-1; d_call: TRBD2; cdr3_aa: CSVEGKSGTSGGLSSYNEQFF
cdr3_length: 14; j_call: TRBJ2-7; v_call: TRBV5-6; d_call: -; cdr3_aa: CASSLDPKGDEQYF
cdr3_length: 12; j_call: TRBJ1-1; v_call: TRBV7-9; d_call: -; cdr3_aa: CASSFSGSEAFF
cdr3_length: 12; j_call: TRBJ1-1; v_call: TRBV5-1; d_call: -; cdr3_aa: CASSLWETEAFF
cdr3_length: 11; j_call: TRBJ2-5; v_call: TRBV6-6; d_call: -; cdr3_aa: CASSPGRNQYF
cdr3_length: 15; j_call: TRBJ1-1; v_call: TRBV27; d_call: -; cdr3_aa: CASSLHRDGGTEAFF
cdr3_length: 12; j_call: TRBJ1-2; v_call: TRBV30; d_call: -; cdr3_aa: CAWSWGREGYTF
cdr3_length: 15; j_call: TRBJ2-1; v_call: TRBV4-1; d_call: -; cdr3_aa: CASSQVASGWDEQFF
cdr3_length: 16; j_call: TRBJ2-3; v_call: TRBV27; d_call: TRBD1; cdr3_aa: CASSASSGQNTDTQYF
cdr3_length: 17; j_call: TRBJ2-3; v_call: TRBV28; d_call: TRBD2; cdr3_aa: CASSLDGVSGVGDTQYF
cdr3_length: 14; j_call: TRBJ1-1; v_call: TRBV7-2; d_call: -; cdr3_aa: CASSLLLMNTEAFF
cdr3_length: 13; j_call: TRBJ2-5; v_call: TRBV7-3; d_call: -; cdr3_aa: CASSLRSGETQYF
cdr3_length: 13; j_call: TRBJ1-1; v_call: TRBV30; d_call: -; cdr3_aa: CAWSASGNTEAFF
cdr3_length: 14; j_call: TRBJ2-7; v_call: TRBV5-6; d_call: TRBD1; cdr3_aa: CASSSLRQGYEQYF
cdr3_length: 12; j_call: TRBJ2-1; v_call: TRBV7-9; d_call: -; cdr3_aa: CASSLTSSEQFF
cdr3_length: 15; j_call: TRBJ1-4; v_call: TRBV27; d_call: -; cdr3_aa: CASSFGGQFNEKLFF
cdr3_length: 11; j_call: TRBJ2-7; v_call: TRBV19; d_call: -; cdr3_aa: CASSHSYEQYF
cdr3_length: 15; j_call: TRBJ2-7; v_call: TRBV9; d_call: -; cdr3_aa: CASSVSTGLGYEQYF
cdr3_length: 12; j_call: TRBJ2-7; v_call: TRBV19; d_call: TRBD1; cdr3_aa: CASSPGGNEQYF
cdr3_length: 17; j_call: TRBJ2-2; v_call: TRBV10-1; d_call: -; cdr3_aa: CASSESGESSPGGELFF
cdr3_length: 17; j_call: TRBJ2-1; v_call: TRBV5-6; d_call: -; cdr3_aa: CASSLGMFGGTYNEQFF
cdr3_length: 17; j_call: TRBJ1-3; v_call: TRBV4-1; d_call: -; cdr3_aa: CASSQRASGDSGNTIYF
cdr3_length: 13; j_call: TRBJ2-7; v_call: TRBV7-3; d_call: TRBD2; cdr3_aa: CASSSASGYEQYF
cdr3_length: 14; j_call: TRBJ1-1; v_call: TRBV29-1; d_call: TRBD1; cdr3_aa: CSVRPGQGVTEAFF
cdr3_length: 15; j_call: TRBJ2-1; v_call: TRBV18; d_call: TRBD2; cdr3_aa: CASSSPGLAFNEQFF
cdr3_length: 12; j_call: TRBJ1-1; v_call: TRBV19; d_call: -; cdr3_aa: CASSYGDTEAFF
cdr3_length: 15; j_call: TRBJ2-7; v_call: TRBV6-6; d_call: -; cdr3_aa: CASSSGTLTSYEQYF
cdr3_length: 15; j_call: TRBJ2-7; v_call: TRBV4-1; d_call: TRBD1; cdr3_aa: CASSIGTGKSYEQYF
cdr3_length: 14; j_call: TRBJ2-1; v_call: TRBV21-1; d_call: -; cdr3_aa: CASSRGGLYNEQFF
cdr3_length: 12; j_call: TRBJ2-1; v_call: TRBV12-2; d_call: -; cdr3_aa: CASRLAYGEQFF
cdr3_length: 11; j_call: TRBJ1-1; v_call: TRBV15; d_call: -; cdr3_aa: CATSSVGEAFF
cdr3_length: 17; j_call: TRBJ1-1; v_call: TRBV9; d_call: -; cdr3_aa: CASSVGPLEVLNTEAFF
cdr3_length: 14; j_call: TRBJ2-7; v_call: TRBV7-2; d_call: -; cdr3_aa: CASSPDGVSYEQYF
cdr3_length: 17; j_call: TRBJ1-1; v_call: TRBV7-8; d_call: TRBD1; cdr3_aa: CASSLGGTGGGDTEAFF
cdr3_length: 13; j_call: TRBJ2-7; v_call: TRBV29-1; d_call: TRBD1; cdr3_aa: CSVVGTGGYEQYF
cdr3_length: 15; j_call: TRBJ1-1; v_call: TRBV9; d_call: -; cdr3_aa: CASSVAGTPNTEAFF
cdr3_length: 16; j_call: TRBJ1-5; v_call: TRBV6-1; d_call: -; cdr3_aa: CASSERYSNSNQPQHF
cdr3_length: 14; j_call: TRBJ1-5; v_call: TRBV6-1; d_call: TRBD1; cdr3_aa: CASSEAQGAQPQHF